This T cell receptor (beta chain) was sequenced for a study of regulatory T cells in long-lasting Graves disease. Investigators prepared the TCR beta libraries by applying iRepertoire HTBI primers and Arm-PCR of CDR3 regions. TCRdb reprocessed the multiplex PCR reads via MiXCR and lists one record per CDR3 protein. The sample comprises 250,000 to 300,000 distinct CDR3 sequences, about 18% of which are singletons, and less than 15% rests with the top ten. Time point meaning: newly diagnosed GD, antithyroid drugs for less than 3 months. The TCR library was made from RNA extracted from PBMCs. As a group, patients came from one endocrinology department in Xi'an, China. This clonotype has ten or more counts. These data also featured in a second study, about T cells in Graves' hyperthyroidism and ophthalmopathy. Per that study: If no ophthalmopathy progression occurred within 18 months, Graves' hyperthyroidism was stable. Clinical symptoms, serum thyroxine, TRAb, thyroid ultrasound and orbital computed tomography informed diagnoses.

The receptor was derived from a woman in her thirties with Graves disease. Sequencing used peripheral blood mononuclear cells (PBMCs), obtained at new diagnosis, from a patient treated with antithyroid drugs.

This CDR3 is CASSLSYTGELFF. The CDR3 DNA reads TGTGCCAGCAGTTTATCTTACACCGGGGAGCTGTTTTTT. This rearrangement joins TRBV27 to TRBJ2-2; D is unresolved. The CDR3 loop spans 13 amino acids. Germline V gene data show CDR1 as MNHEY and CDR2 as SMNVEV (reference sequence). Trimming stripped 0 bases from V and 3 bases from J, with 2 bases between.